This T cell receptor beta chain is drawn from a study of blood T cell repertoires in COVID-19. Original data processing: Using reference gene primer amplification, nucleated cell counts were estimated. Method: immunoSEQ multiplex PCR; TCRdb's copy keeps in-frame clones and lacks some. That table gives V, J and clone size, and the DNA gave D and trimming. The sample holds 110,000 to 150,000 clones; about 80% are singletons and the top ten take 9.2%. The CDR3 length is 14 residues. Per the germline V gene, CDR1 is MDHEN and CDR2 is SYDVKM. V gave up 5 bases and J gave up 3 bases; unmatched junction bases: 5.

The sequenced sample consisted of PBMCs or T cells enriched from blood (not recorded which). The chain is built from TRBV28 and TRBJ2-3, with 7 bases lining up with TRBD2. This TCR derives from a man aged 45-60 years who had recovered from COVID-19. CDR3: CASSPPGGTDTQYF. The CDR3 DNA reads TGTGCCAGCAGTCCCCCGGGGGGAACAGATACGCAGTATTTT.